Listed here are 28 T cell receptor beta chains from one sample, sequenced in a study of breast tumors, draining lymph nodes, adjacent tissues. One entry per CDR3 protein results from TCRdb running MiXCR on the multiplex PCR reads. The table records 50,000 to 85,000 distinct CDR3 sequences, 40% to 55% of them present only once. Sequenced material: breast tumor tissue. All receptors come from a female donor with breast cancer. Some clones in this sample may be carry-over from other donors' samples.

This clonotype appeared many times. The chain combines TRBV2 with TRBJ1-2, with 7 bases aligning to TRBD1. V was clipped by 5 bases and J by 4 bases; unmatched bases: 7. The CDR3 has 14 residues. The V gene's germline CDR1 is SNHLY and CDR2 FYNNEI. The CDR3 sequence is CASSRDSYSYGYTF. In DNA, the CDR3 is TGTGCCAGCAGTCGGGACAGTTACTCCTATGGCTACACCTTC.

CDR3 nucleotides: TGTGCCAGCAGCGTAGCCGGGGGACAGGCGGCACGTTGTGGCTACACCTTC. Residues: CASSVAGGQAARCGYTF. V is TRBV9 and J is TRBJ1-2; 8 bases map to TRBD1. The CDR3 totals 17 residues. Per germline, CDR1 SGDLS and CDR2 YYNGEE. J was trimmed by 7 bases and V by 0 bases; bases with no gene match: 14. Drawing the rest from reference TRBV9 and TRBJ1-2, the complete variable domain is DSGVTQTPKHLITATGQRVTLRCSPRSGDLSVYWYQQSLDQGLQFLIQYYNGEERAKGNILERFSAQQFPDLHSELNLSSLELGDSALYFCASSVAGGQAARCGYTFGSGTRLTVV.

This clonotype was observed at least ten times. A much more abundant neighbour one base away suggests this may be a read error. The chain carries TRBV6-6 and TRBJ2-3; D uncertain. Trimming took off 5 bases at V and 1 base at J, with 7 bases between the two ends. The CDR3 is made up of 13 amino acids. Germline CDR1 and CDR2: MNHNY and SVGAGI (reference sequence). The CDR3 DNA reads TGTGCCAGCAGTCAAAGGGGCACAGATACGCAGTATTTT. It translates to CASSQRGTDTQYF.

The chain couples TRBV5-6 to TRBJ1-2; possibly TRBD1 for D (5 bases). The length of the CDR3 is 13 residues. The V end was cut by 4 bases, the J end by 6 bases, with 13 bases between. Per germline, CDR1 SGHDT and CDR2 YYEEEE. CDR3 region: CASSPHGGHGYTF. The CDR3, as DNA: TGTGCCAGCAGCCCCCACGGGGGACATGGCTACACCTTC. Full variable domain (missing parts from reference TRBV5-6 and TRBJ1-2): DAGVTQSPTHLIKTRGQQVTLRCSPKSGHDTVSWYQQALGQGPQFIFQYYEEEERQRGNFPDRFSGHQFPNYSSELNVNALLLGDSALYLCASSPHGGHGYTFGSGTRLTVV.

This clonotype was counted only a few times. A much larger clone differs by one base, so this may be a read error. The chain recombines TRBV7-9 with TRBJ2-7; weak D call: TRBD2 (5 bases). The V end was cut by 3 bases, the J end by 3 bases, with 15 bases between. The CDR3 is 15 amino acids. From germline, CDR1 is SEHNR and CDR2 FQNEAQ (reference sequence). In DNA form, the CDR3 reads TGTGCCAGCAGCTTGGCAGGAGGCGCGATCTACGAGCAGTACTTC. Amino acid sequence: CASSLAGGAIYEQYF. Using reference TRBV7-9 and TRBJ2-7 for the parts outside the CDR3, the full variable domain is DTGVSQNPRHKITKRGQNVTFRCDPISEHNRLYWYRQTLGQGPEFLTYFQNEAQLEKSRLLSDRFSAERPKGSFSTLEIQRTEQGDSAMYLCASSLAGGAIYEQYFGPGTRLTVT.

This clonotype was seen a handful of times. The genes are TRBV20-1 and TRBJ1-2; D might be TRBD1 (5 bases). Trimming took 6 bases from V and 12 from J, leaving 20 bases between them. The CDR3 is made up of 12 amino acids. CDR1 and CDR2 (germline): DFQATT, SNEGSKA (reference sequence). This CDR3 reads CSAQTGNSGNTF. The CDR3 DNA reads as TGCAGTGCCCAAACAGGAAACTCTGGAAACACCTTC.

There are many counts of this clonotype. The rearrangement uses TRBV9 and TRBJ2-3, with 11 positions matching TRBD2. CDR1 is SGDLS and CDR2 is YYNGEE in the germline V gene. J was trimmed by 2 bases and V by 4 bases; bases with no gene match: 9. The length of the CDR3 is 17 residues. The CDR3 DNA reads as TGTGCCAGCAGCCCAGACACTAGCGGGGGATACACAGATACGCAGTATTTT. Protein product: CASSPDTSGGYTDTQYF.

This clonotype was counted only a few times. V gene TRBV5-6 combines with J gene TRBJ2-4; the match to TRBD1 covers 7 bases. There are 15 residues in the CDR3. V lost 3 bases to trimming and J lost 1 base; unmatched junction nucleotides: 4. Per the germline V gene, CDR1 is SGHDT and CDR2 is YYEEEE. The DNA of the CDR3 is TGTGCCAGCAGCTGGACGACAGGGGCCAAAAACATTCAGTACTTC. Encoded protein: CASSWTTGAKNIQYF.

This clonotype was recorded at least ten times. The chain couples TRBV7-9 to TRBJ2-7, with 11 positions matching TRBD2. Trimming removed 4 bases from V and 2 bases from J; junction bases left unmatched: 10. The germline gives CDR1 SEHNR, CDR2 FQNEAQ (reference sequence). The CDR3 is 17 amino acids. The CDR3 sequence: CASSSPGGSGRAYEQYF. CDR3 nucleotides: TGTGCCAGCAGCTCTCCCGGGGGTAGCGGGAGGGCCTACGAGCAGTACTTC.

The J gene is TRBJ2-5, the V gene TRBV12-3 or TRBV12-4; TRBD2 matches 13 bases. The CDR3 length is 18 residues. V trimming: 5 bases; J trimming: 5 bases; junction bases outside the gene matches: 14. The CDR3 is CASSRHSTSGRAGETQYF. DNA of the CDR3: TGTGCCAGCAGTCGACATTCAACTAGCGGGAGGGCCGGGGAGACCCAGTACTTC.

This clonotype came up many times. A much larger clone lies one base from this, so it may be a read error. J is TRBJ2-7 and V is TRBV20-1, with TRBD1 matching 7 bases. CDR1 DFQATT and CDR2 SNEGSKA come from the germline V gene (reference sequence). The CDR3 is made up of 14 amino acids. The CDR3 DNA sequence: TGCAGTGCCAGAGGCCCCGGGACAGCCTCCGAGCAGTACTTC. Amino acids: CSARGPGTASEQYF.

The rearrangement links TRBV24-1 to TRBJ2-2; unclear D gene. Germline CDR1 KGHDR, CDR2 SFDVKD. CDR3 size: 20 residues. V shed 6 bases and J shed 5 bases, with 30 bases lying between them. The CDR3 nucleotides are TGTGCCACCAGTTTTATATCCTCAAAGCCAAGGCATACCTGGACCGGGGAGCTGTTTTTT. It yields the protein CATSFISSKPRHTWTGELFF.

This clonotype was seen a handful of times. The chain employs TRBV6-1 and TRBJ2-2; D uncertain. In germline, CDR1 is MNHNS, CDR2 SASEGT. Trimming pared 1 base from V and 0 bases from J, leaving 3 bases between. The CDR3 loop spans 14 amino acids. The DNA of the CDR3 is TGTGCCAGCAGTGAAGATTCGAACACCGGGGAGCTGTTTTTT. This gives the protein CASSEDSNTGELFF.

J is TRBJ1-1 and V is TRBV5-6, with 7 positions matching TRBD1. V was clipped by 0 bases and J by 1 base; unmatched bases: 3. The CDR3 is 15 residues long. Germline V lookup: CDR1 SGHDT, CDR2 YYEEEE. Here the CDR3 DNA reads TGTGCCAGCAGCTTGGACGGGACAGCGAACACTGAAGCTTTCTTT. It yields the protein CASSLDGTANTEAFF. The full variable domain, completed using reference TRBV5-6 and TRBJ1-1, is DAGVTQSPTHLIKTRGQQVTLRCSPKSGHDTVSWYQQALGQGPQFIFQYYEEEERQRGNFPDRFSGHQFPNYSSELNVNALLLGDSALYLCASSLDGTANTEAFFGQGTRLTVV.

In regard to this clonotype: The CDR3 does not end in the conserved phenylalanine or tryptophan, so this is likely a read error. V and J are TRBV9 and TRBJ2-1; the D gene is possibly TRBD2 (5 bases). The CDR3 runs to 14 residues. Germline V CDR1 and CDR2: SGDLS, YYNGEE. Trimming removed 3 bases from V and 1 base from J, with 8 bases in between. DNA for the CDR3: TGTGCCAGCAGCGGGAGGTATTCCTACAATGAGCAGTTCCTC. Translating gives CASSGRYSYNEQFL.

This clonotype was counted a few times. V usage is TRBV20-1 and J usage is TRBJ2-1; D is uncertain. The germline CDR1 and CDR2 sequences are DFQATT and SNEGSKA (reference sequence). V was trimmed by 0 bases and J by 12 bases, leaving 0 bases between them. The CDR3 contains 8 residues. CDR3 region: CSAREQFF. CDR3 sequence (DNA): TGCAGTGCTAGAGAGCAGTTCTTC.

The CDR3 loop is CASKATSGIYNEQFF. The CDR3 nucleotides read TGCGCCAGCAAGGCGACTAGCGGGATATACAATGAGCAGTTCTTC. The rearrangement joins TRBV5-1 to TRBJ2-1; 11 bases line up with TRBD2. V lost 6 bases and J lost 4; bases outside the gene matches: 6. Germline V CDR1 and CDR2: SGHRS, YFSETQ. The CDR3 consists of 15 residues.

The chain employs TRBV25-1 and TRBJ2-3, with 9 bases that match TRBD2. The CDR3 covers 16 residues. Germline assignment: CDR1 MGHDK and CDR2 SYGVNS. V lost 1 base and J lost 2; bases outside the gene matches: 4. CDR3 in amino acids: CASSELAGVYTDTQYF. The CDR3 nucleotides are TGTGCCAGCAGTGAATTAGCGGGAGTCTACACAGATACGCAGTATTTT.

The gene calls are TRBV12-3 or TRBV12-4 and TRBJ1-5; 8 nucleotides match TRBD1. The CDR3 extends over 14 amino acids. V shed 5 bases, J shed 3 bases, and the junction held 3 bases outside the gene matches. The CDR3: CASSLTGANQPQHF. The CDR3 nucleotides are TGTGCCAGCAGTCTGACAGGGGCCAATCAGCCCCAGCATTTT.

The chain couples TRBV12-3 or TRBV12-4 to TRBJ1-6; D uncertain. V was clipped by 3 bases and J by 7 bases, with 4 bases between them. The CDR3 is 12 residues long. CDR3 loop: CASSLGNSPLHF. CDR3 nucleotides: TGTGCCAGCAGTTTGGGCAATTCACCCCTCCACTTT.

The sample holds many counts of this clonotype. CDR3 sequence: CASSIRDRPGIYGYTF. CDR3 in DNA: TGTGCCAGCAGCATCCGGGACAGGCCAGGTATATATGGCTACACCTTC. V gene TRBV7-2 combines with J gene TRBJ1-2; 8 positions agree with TRBD1. The CDR3 has 16 amino acids. The germline CDR1 and CDR2 sequences are SGHTA and FQGNSA. V lost 5 bases to trimming and J lost 5 bases; unmatched junction nucleotides: 13. Full variable domain (outside the CDR3, taken from reference TRBV7-2 and TRBJ1-2): GAGVSQSPSNKVTEKGKDVELRCDPISGHTALYWYRQSLGQGLEFLIYFQGNSAPDKSGLPSDRFSAERTGGSVSTLTIQRTQQEDSAVYLCASSIRDRPGIYGYTFGSGTRLTVV.

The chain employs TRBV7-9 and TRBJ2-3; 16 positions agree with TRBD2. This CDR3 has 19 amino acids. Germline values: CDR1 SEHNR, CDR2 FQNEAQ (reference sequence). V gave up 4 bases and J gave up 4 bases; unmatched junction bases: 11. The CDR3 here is CASSYPGLAGGLAADTQYF. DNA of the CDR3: TGTGCCAGCAGCTATCCGGGACTAGCGGGAGGGTTAGCGGCAGATACGCAGTATTTT.

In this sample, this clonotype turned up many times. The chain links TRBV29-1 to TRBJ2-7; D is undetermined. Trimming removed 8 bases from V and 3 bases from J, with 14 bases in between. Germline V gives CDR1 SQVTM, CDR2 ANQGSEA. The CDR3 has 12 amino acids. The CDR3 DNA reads TGCAGCACAGCTGACTCCATCTACGAGCAGTACTTC. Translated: CSTADSIYEQYF.

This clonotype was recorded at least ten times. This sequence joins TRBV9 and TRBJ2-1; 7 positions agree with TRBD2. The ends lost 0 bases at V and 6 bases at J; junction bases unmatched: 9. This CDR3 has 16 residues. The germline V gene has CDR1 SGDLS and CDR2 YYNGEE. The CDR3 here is CASSVAGGRASNEQFF. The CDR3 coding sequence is TGTGCCAGCAGCGTAGCAGGTGGGAGGGCCTCCAATGAGCAGTTCTTC. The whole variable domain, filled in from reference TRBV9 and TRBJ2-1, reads DSGVTQTPKHLITATGQRVTLRCSPRSGDLSVYWYQQSLDQGLQFLIQYYNGEERAKGNILERFSAQQFPDLHSELNLSSLELGDSALYFCASSVAGGRASNEQFFGPGTRLTVL.

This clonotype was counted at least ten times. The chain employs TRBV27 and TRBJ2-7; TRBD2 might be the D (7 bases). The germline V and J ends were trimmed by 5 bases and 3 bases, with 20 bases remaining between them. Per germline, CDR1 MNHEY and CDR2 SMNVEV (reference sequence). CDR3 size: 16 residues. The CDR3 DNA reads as TGTGCCAGCAGTAGTCAGGGAGGGGACAACCGCTACGAGCAGTACTTC. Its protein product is CASSSQGGDNRYEQYF.

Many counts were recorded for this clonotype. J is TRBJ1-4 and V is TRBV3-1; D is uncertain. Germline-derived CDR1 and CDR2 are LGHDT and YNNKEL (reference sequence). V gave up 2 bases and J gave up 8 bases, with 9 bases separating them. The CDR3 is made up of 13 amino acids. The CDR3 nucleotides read TGTGCCAGCAGCCAAAGAGAGGGAGAAAAACTGTTTTTT. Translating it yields CASSQREGEKLFF.

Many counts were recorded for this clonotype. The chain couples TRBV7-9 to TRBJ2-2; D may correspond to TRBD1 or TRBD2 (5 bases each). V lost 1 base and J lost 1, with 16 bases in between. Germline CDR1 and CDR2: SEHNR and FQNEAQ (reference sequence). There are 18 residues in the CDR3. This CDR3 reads CASSLVWGSNRNTGELFF. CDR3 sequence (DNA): TGTGCCAGCAGCTTAGTTTGGGGGAGTAATCGGAACACCGGGGAGCTGTTTTTT.

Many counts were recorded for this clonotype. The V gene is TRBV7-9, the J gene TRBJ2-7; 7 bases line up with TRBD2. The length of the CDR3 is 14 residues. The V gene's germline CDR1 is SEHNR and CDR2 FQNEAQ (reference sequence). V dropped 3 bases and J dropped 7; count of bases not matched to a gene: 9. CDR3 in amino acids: CASSFSQQGGEQYF. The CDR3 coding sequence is TGTGCCAGCAGCTTCTCACAGCAGGGAGGGGAGCAGTACTTC.